Detailed here is one T cell receptor beta chain. As yet, its antigen is unknown. The sample belongs to a study of cytomegalovirus exposure and HLA in healthy donors. For the study at large: Samples from HLA-typed donors yielded approximately 80 million unique TCRs in an early data release.

The PCR ran on 60 Vbeta and 13 Jbeta primers. Measured with immunoSEQ multiplex PCR; TCRdb has only the in-frame clones, and not every one. The top ten clones hold under 5.5% of a sample with some 130,000 clones, roughly 78% of them seen once. The CDR3 has 15 amino acids. V was pared by 3 bases and J by 0 bases, with 9 bases between. CDR1 and CDR2 from the germline V gene are SGHDT and YYEEEE. Points from the study as a whole: There were several of the most significant clusters that appeared linked to common viral pathogens in a later analysis. Earlier findings revealed that most TCR beta V segments proved productive either about 87% or about 30% of the time.

Sequenced sample: PBMCs. The chain links TRBV5-6 to TRBJ1-4, with D tentatively TRBD1 (5 bases). The sequence was collected from a man aged 25-45 years in good health. The DNA for the CDR3 is TGTGCCAGCAGCTCGAGACAGACAACTAATGAAAAACTGTTTTTT. Its translation is CASSSRQTTNEKLFF. Supplemented by reference TRBV5-6 and TRBJ1-4, the full variable domain reads DAGVTQSPTHLIKTRGQQVTLRCSPKSGHDTVSWYQQALGQGPQFIFQYYEEEERQRGNFPDRFSGHQFPNYSSELNVNALLLGDSALYLCASSSRQTTNEKLFFGSGTQLSVL.